This TCR beta chain emerged from a study of blood T cell repertoires in COVID-19. Study at large: T cells, B-cell-depleted T cells, or PBMCs provided the cDNA or gDNA that served as material.

In germline, CDR1 is MNHNY, CDR2 SVGAGI (reference sequence). CDR3 length: 14 amino acids. V trimming: 4 bases; J trimming: 4 bases; junction bases outside the gene matches: 2. As handled by the study authors: Amplification of reference gene primers was used by the study to estimate nucleated cell counts. Generated by immunoSEQ multiplex PCR, the TCRdb table keeps only in-frame clones and is missing some. V, J and clone size are those of that table, while D and trimming were read from the DNA. Of just over 150,000 clones detected, about 90% appear once; the ten largest clones hold about 4.8%. As concerns this clone: Other DNA sequences within the sample encode an identical CDR3.

This chain links TRBV6-6 with TRBJ1-2; TRBD1 matches 11 bases. This TCR was sampled from a man aged 25 to 40 with COVID-19, enrolled during active disease. The sample consisted of peripheral blood. CDR3 nucleotides: TGTGCCAGCAGTTCGGGGACAGGGGGCTATGGCTACACCTTC. This gives the protein CASSSGTGGYGYTF.